The TCR beta chain under discussion was sequenced for a study of CD8 T cells in Susac syndrome. CD8+ and CD4+ blood T cells underwent TCR beta sequencing. Each multiple sclerosis control was a treatment-naive patient with relapsing-remitting disease that was either stable or active. TEMRA cells were FACS-enriched, with CD8+ and CD4+ T cells isolated negatively. Trimming removed 11 bases from V and 10 bases from J, with 24 bases in between. This CDR3 is built from 15 residues. Per germline, CDR1 LNHDA and CDR2 SQIVND (reference sequence). Random hexamers primed reverse transcription of about 0.45 to 1 ug RNA. Amplification of TCR beta CDR3 across 54 Vbeta and 13 Jbeta was performed with immunoSEQ multiplex PCR. TCRdb recomputed calls from the immunoSEQ multiplex PCR reads with MiXCR, one row per CDR3 protein. The repertoire includes about 210,000 distinct CDR3 sequences, 95% of them detected once, and 0.085% to 0.095% sits in the top ten.

This clonotype originated in a human donor with multiple sclerosis. The sample taken for sequencing was CD4+ T cells from PBMCs. The rearrangement uses TRBV19 and TRBJ1-6; D may be TRBD1 (5 bases). The CDR3 nucleotides are TGTGCCGCCAGTACCTCCAGGGTTTTGAACTCACCCCTCCACTTT. This codes for CAASTSRVLNSPLHF.